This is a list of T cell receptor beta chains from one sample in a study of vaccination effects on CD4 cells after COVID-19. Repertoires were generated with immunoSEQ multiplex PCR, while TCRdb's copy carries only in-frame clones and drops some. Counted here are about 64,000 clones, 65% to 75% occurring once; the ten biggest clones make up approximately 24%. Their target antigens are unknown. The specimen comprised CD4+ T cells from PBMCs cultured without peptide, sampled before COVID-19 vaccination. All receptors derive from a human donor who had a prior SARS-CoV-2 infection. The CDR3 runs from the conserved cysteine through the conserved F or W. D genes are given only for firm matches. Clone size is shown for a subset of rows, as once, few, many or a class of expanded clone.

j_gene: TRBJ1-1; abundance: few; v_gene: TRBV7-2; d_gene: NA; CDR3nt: TGTGCCAGCAGCTTACGCGGGGGAAGTGGCACTGAAGCTTTCTTT; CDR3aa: CASSLRGGSGTEAFF
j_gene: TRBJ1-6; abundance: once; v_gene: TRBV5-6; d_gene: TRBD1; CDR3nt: TGTGCCAGCAGCGCCTTACAGGGGAGCTCCTATAATTCACCCCTCCACTTT; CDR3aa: CASSALQGSSYNSPLHF
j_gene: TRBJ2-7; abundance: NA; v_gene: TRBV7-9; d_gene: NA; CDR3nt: TGTGCCAGCAGCTTAGGGGGGGCCACCTACGAGCAGTACTTC; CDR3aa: CASSLGGATYEQYF
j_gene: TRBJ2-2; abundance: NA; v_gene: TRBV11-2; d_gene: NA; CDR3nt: TGTGCCAGCAGCTCCATTCAGAACACCGGGGAGCTGTTTTTT; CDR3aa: CASSSIQNTGELFF
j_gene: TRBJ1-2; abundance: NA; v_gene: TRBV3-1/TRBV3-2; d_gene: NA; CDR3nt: TGTGCCAGCAGCCAAGCTTCCTGGGGGCGCGAGTATGGCTACACCTTC; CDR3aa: CASSQASWGREYGYTF
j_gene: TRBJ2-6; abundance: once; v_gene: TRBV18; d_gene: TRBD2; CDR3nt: TGTGCCAGCTCACCGAGCGGGGCTGGGGCCAACGTCCTGACTTTC; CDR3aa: CASSPSGAGANVLTF
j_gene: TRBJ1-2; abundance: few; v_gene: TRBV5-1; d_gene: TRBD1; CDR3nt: TGCGCCAGCAGCTTGGGACAGGGGACCTATGGCTACACCTTC; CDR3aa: CASSLGQGTYGYTF
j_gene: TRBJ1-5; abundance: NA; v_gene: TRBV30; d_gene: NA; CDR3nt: TGTGCCTGGAGCGAATATAGCAATCAGCCCCAGCATTTT; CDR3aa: CAWSEYSNQPQHF
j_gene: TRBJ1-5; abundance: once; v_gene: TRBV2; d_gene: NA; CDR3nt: TGTGCCAGCAGTGGGGAGGGCAATCAGCCCCAGCATTTT; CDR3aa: CASSGEGNQPQHF
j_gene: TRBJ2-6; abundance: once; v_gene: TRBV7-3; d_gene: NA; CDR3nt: TGTGCCAGCAGCTTAATTTCGGTCCTGAGCTCTGGGGCCAACGTCCTGACTTTC; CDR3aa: CASSLISVLSSGANVLTF
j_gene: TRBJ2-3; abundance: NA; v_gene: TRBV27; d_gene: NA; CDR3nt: TGTGCCAGCAGCTGGAGGGGGCGCGATACGCAGTATTTT; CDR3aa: CASSWRGRDTQYF
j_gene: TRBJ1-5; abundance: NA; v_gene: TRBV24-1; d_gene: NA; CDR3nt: TGTGCCACCCGGAAAGGGTTACTTAGCAATCAGCCCCAGCATTTT; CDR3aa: CATRKGLLSNQPQHF
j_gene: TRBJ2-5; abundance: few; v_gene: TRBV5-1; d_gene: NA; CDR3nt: TGCGCCAGCAGCTTGGATCCCTGGGACCAGTACTTC; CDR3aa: CASSLDPWDQYF
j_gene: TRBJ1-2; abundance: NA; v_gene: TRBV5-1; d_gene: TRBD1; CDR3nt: TGCGCCAGCAGCTTGACTGGACAGGGGTTGGGCTATGGCTACACCTTC; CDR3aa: CASSLTGQGLGYGYTF
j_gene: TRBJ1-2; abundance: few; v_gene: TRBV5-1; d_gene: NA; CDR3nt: TGCGCCAGCAGCTCAGGACTAGGGGGCTACACCTTC; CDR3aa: CASSSGLGGYTF
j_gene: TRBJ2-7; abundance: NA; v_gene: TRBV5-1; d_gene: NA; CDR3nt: TGCGCCAGCAGCTTAGCCAGGGTGGGCGAGCAGTACTTC; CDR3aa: CASSLARVGEQYF
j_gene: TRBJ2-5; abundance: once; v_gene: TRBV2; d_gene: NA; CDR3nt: TGTGCCAGCTGGACGACACGGACTCCTGCTAGCCAAGAGACCCAGTACTTC; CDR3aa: CASWTTRTPASQETQYF
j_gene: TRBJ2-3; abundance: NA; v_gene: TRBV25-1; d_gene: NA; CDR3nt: TGTGCCAGCAGTGAATCGGGAGCTTACTCAGATACGCAGTATTTT; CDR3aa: CASSESGAYSDTQYF